This TCR beta chain was captured in a study of PD-1 blockade in classical Hodgkin lymphoma. This clone showed up just a few times. Its antigen is not known. General observations from the study: CD8+ TCR diversity did not rise significantly by C4D1, unlike CD4+. Relapsed/refractory patients reportedly had the lowest baseline TCR diversity, below newly diagnosed patients, who were below healthy donors.

The germline V gene encodes CDR1 SNHLY and CDR2 FYNNEI. The CDR3 consists of 14 residues. With 6 bases removed from V and 2 bases from J, the gap between germline ends came to 13 bases. Time point denoted: cycle 4 day 1 (C4D1), after 5 to 7 weeks of nivolumab. All patients experienced relapse after autologous stem cell transplantation, and brentuximab vedotin exposure was variable. The patients, who had relapsed/refractory classical Hodgkin lymphoma, achieved best responses of complete response, partial response or progressive disease. Using immunoSEQ multiplex PCR, the repertoire was profiled, and TCRdb retains in-frame clones only, with some absent. The repertoire holds 85,000 to 90,000 clones, with 90% as singletons.

This material consisted of peripheral blood mononuclear cells (PBMCs), taken before the fourth cycle of nivolumab. This receptor was obtained from a human donor with classical Hodgkin lymphoma. This sequence joins TRBV2 and TRBJ1-1; D gene unclear. The CDR3 is CASSLGRPNTEAFF. The CDR3 coding sequence is TGTGCCAGCAGCCTCGGCAGGCCAAACACTGAAGCTTTCTTT. The variable domain in full, with the rest retrieved from reference TRBV2 and TRBJ1-1, is EPEVTQTPSHQVTQMGQEVILRCVPISNHLYFYWYRQILGQKVEFLVSFYNNEISEKSEIFDDQFSVERPDGSNFTLKIRSTKLEDSAMYFCASSLGRPNTEAFFGQGTRLTVV.